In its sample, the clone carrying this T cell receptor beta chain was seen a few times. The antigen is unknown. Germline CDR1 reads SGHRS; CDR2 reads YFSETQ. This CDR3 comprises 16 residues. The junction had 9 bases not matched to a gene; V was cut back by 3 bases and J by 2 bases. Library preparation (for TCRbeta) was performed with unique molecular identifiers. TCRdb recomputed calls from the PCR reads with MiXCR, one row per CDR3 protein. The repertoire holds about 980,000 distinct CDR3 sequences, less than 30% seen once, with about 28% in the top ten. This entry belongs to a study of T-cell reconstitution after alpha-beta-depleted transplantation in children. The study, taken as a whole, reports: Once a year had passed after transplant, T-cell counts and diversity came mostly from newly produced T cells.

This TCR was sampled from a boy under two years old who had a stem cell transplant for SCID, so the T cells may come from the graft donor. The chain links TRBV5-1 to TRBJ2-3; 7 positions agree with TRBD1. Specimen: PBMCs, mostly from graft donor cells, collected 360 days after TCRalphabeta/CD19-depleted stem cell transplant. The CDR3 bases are TGCGCCAGCAGCTCGGGTGGGACAGCTGACACAGATACGCAGTATTTT. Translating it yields CASSSGGTADTDTQYF.